The next 24 T cell receptor beta chains were all read from a single sample in a study of cytomegalovirus exposure and HLA in healthy donors. The PCR contained 60 Vbeta and 13 Jbeta primers. TCRdb's table, derived via immunoSEQ multiplex PCR, lists solely in-frame clones and lacks some. Among some 150,000 clones listed, about 85% were seen once. The sample consisted of PBMCs. The receptors were sampled from a woman aged 18 to 35 in good health and CMV-seronegative.

This clone was counted only a few times. This sequence joins TRBV28 and TRBJ2-5; D not certain. The better agreement between TRBJ2-7 and the DNA end casts doubt on the J call. CDR1 MDHEN and CDR2 SYDVKM come from the germline V gene. The CDR3 is 13 amino acids. CDR3 sequence reads: CASSPPQWAEQYF. DNA for the CDR3: TGTGCCAGCAGTCCGCCCCAGTGGGCCGAGCAGTACTTC.

The J gene is TRBJ1-5, the V gene TRBV28, with TRBD1 matching 10 bases. CDR3 length: 15 amino acids. Losses at the gene ends were 5 bases for V and 6 bases for J; bases not matched to a gene: 7. Germline-derived CDR1 and CDR2 are MDHEN and SYDVKM. The CDR3 DNA reads TGTGCCAGCAGTCGCGGACAGGGGGATTTTCAGCCCCAGCATTTT. Translated: CASSRGQGDFQPQHF.

The chain has TRBV7-9 and TRBJ2-7; 16 positions agree with TRBD2. The length of the CDR3 is 18 residues. Germline trimming cut 6 bases from V and 4 bases from J; bases unmatched to any gene: 12. Germline lookup yields CDR1 SEHNR and CDR2 FQNEAQ (reference sequence). The CDR3 loop reads CASSVPGTSGRASYEQYF. The CDR3 DNA reads as TGTGCCAGCAGTGTCCCCGGGACTAGCGGGAGGGCATCGTACGAGCAGTACTTC.

The rearrangement uses TRBV2 and TRBJ2-5, with TRBD1 identical over 7 bases. Germline V gene sequence: CDR1 SNHLY, CDR2 FYNNEI. The CDR3 contains 15 residues. V lost 5 bases, J lost 2 bases, and 8 bases stayed unmatched. As DNA, the CDR3 is TGTGCCAGCAGTCGGAACCGGGACAGACAAGAGACCCAGTACTTC. Amino acid sequence: CASSRNRDRQETQYF.

The J gene is TRBJ2-2, the V gene TRBV7-3; TRBD2 might be the D (6 bases). Germline V gene sequence: CDR1 SGHTA, CDR2 FQGTGA. V shed 5 bases and J shed 4 bases, with 11 bases lying between them. The CDR3 has 14 amino acids. This CDR3 reads CASSPRGSTGELFF. The CDR3 bases are TGTGCCAGCAGCCCCCGGGGGAGCACCGGGGAGCTGTTTTTT. Using reference TRBV7-3 and TRBJ2-2 for the parts outside the CDR3, the full variable domain is GAGVSQTPSNKVTEKGKYVELRCDPISGHTALYWYRQSLGQGPEFLIYFQGTGAADDSGLPNDRFFAVRPEGSVSTLKIQRTERGDSAVYLCASSPRGSTGELFFGEGSRLTVL.

The rearrangement joins TRBV28 to TRBJ2-6, with 8 bases identical to TRBD1. With 5 bases clipped from V and 1 base from J, the junction kept 10 bases outside the gene matches. The germline CDR1 and CDR2 sequences are MDHEN and SYDVKM. This CDR3 contains 18 residues. The CDR3 reads CASSPNGQGPSGANVLTF. The CDR3, as DNA: TGTGCCAGCAGTCCGAATGGACAGGGCCCATCTGGGGCCAACGTCCTGACTTTC.

J is TRBJ2-1 and V is TRBV27, with D perhaps matching TRBD2 (6 bases). This CDR3 spans 15 amino acids. Trimming took 8 bases from V and 8 from J, leaving 22 bases between them. CDR1 MNHEY and CDR2 SMNVEV come from the germline V gene (reference sequence). CDR3 in DNA: TGTGCCAGCGGACGGGGCGGCGGAGGGATCGATGAGCAGTTCTTC. Translation gives CASGRGGGGIDEQFF.

This clone was observed a single time. This chain connects TRBV30 to TRBJ2-2; tentative D call: TRBD2 (6 bases). The germline CDR1 and CDR2 sequences are GTSNPN and SVGIG (reference sequence). This CDR3 spans 15 amino acids. The V end lost 2 bases, the J end lost 6 bases, and 16 bases lay between the germline ends. The DNA of the CDR3 is TGTGCCTGGAGTATGACCAGCCCGGGGGCCGGGGAGCTGTTTTTT. It is translated as CAWSMTSPGAGELFF.

The chain links TRBV10-3 to TRBJ2-3, with TRBD2 matching 10 bases. Per the germline V gene, CDR1 is ENHRY and CDR2 is SYGVKD. Germline trimming cut 11 bases from V and 6 bases from J; bases unmatched to any gene: 11. The CDR3 runs 14 residues. The CDR3 region has the DNA TGTGCCTCCCACCCCGGGACTAGCGCCGATACGCAGTATTTT. Translating it yields CASHPGTSADTQYF.

The chain combines TRBV5-4 with TRBJ2-1, with a possible D match to TRBD1 (6 bases). The CDR3 runs 15 residues. V was cut by 0 bases and J by 5 bases, with 12 bases left in between. Germline loops: CDR1 SGHNT, CDR2 YYREEE (reference sequence). The CDR3 sequence: CASSLAKQGHNEQFF. For the CDR3, the DNA is TGTGCCAGCAGCTTGGCCAAACAGGGTCACAATGAGCAGTTCTTC.

The CDR3, as DNA: TGCGCCAGCAGTCAAAAGTCGGGAAACCGCTCTGGGGCCAACGTCCTGACTTTC. Amino acids: CASSQKSGNRSGANVLTF. The chain is built from TRBV23-1 and TRBJ2-6; the D gene is possibly TRBD2 (5 bases). TRBV23-1 qualifies as an ORF whose function is uncertain. Trimming cost V 2 bases and J 0 bases, with 14 bases left between them. This CDR3 is built from 18 residues.

V is TRBV5-4 and J is TRBJ2-3; 9 bases align to TRBD1. The germline CDR1 and CDR2 sequences are SGHNT and YYREEE (reference sequence). The trim removed 2 bases at V and 4 bases at J, leaving 5 bases unmatched. The CDR3 sequence is 15 residues long. The CDR3 nucleotides are TGTGCCAGCAGCTTCCGACAGGGGGGGGCAGATACGCAGTATTTT. Its protein product is CASSFRQGGADTQYF.

The chain uses TRBV4-1 and TRBJ1-2; maybe TRBD1 (6 bases). The CDR3 totals 14 residues. Trimming left V 6 bases short and J 8 bases short, with 19 bases between. Germline V gene sequence: CDR1 MGHRA, CDR2 YSYEKL. This CDR3 reads CASRPLTQGRGYTF. The CDR3 DNA reads TGCGCCAGCAGGCCTTTAACTCAGGGGAGAGGCTACACCTTC.

This chain joins TRBV7-9 and TRBJ1-2; 7 nucleotides line up with TRBD1. After removal of 1 base from V and 4 bases from J, the junction contained 3 bases not matched to a gene. There are 14 residues in the CDR3. The germline CDR1 and CDR2 sequences are SEHNR and FQNEAQ (reference sequence). The CDR3 reads CASSLGTGLYGYTF. The CDR3 bases are TGTGCCAGCAGCTTAGGGACAGGCCTCTATGGCTACACCTTC.

This clone was observed once. The V call is TRBV4-2, the J call TRBJ2-1, with TRBD1 as a possible D gene (6 bases). V lost 4 bases, J lost 5 bases, and 15 bases lay in between. CDR1 LGHNA and CDR2 YNFKEQ come from the germline V gene. This CDR3 comprises 15 residues. The CDR3 sequence is CASSPIPGVDNEQFF. As DNA, the CDR3 is TGTGCCAGCAGCCCCATTCCAGGGGTCGACAATGAGCAGTTCTTC.

The J gene is TRBJ2-1, the V gene TRBV28; 8 bases line up with TRBD1. Germline CDR1 MDHEN, CDR2 SYDVKM. CDR3 length: 12 residues. Trimming cost V 4 bases and J 9 bases; bases outside gene matches: 2. In nucleotides, the CDR3 is TGTGCCAGCAGTTCGGGACAGGTTGAGCAGTTCTTC. The encoded protein is CASSSGQVEQFF.

This chain links TRBV30 with TRBJ2-5, with a possible D match to TRBD1 (5 bases). This CDR3 is built from 12 residues. Trimming pared 5 bases from V and 1 base from J, leaving 8 bases between. The germline V gene encodes CDR1 GTSNPN and CDR2 SVGIG (reference sequence). The CDR3 here is CAWGAGQETQYF. CDR3 DNA: TGTGCCTGGGGGGCCGGCCAAGAGACCCAGTACTTC.

This chain links TRBV28 with TRBJ2-2, with D possibly matching TRBD2 (5 bases). Between the trimmed V and J ends, which lost 3 bases and 6 bases, there was a span of 8 bases. This CDR3 has 13 residues. CDR1 is MDHEN and CDR2 is SYDVKM in the germline V gene. For the CDR3, the DNA is TGTGCCAGCAGTTTGGAGGCCCCCGGGGAGCTGTTTTTT. Translating gives CASSLEAPGELFF.

V and J are TRBV14 and TRBJ2-1; 8 nucleotides align to TRBD1. The CDR3 loop spans 14 amino acids. Looked up from germline, CDR1 is SGHDN and CDR2 is FVKESK. Trimming cost V 1 base and J 7 bases; bases outside gene matches: 3. CDR3 DNA sequence: TGTGCCAGCAGCCAAGGTCAGGGGGCGAATGAGCAGTTCTTC. It translates to CASSQGQGANEQFF.

The rearrangement joins TRBV5-4 to TRBJ1-2; TRBD1 is a possible D gene (5 bases). The CDR3 is 16 residues long. V was trimmed by 4 bases and J by 6 bases, leaving 22 bases between them. Germline CDR1 and CDR2: SGHNT and YYREEE (reference sequence). The CDR3 here is CASSLGGREGRDGYTF. CDR3 nucleotides: TGTGCCAGCAGCCTCGGTGGCAGGGAAGGCCGCGATGGCTACACCTTC.

The V gene is TRBV11-3, the J gene TRBJ2-1; possible D gene TRBD2, 5 bases. This CDR3 has 12 residues. Trimming shortened V by 1 base and J by 12 bases, and 10 bases separated the two germline ends. Germline V gives CDR1 SGHNT, CDR2 YENEEA. CDR3 loop: CASSLGASLQFF. In DNA form, the CDR3 reads TGTGCCAGCAGCTTAGGGGCTAGCTTGCAGTTCTTC.

The chain combines TRBV9 with TRBJ1-5, with a tentative D call TRBD1 (6 bases). The V gene lost 3 bases and the J gene lost 6 bases, with 10 bases spanning the gap. This CDR3 has 13 residues. Germline V gene sequence: CDR1 SGDLS, CDR2 YYNGEE. The chain's CDR3 is CASSEGVGQPQHF. CDR3 sequence (DNA): TGTGCCAGCAGCGAGGGGGTGGGTCAGCCCCAGCATTTT.

The chain carries TRBV27 and TRBJ2-7; possible D gene TRBD1, 5 bases. The V end was cut by 6 bases, the J end by 2 bases, with 14 bases between. Germline CDR1 reads MNHEY; CDR2 reads SMNVEV (reference sequence). The CDR3 consists of 14 residues. DNA of the CDR3: TGTGCCAGCAGGACAGTCCTCCCTCCCTACGAGCAGTACTTC. Protein product: CASRTVLPPYEQYF.

The gene calls are TRBV9 and TRBJ2-1, with a weak D call TRBD2 (5 bases). V lost 4 bases to trimming and J lost 6 bases, with 17 bases between them. The CDR3 contains 15 residues. The germline CDR1 and CDR2 sequences are SGDLS and YYNGEE. CDR3 bases: TGTGCCAGCAGCCCCGGCGGTAGCGCCCCCAATGAGCAGTTCTTC. This translates into CASSPGGSAPNEQFF.